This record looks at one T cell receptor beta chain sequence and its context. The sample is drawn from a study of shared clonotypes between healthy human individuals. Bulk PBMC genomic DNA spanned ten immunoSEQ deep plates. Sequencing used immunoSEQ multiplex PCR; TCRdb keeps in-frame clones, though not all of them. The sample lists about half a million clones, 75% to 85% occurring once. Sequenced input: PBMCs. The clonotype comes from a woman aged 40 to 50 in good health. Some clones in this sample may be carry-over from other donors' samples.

This chain's CDR3 is CASSSREYYNEQFF. CDR3 nucleotide sequence: TGTGCCAGCAGTTCTAGGGAATATTACAATGAGCAGTTCTTC. The V and J genes are TRBV28 and TRBJ2-1; no clear D gene. Trimming stripped 4 bases from V and 4 bases from J, with 11 bases between. This CDR3 has 14 residues. Germline CDR1 is MDHEN and CDR2 is SYDVKM.